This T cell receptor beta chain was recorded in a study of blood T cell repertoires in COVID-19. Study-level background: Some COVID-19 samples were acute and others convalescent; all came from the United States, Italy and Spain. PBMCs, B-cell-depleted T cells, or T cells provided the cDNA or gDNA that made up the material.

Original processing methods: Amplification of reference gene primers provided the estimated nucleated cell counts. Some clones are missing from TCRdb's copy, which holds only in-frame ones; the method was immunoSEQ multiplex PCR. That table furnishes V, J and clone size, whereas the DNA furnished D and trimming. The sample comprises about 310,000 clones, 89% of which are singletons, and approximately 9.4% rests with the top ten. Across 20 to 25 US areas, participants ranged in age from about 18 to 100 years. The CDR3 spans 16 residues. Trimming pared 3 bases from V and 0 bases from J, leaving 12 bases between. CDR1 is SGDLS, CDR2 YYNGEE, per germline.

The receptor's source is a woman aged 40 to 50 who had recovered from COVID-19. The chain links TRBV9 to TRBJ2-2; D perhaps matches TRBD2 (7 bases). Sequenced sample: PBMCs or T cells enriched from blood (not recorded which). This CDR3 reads CASSETGGANTGELFF. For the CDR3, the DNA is TGTGCCAGCAGCGAAACGGGGGGCGCGAACACCGGGGAGCTGTTTTTT.